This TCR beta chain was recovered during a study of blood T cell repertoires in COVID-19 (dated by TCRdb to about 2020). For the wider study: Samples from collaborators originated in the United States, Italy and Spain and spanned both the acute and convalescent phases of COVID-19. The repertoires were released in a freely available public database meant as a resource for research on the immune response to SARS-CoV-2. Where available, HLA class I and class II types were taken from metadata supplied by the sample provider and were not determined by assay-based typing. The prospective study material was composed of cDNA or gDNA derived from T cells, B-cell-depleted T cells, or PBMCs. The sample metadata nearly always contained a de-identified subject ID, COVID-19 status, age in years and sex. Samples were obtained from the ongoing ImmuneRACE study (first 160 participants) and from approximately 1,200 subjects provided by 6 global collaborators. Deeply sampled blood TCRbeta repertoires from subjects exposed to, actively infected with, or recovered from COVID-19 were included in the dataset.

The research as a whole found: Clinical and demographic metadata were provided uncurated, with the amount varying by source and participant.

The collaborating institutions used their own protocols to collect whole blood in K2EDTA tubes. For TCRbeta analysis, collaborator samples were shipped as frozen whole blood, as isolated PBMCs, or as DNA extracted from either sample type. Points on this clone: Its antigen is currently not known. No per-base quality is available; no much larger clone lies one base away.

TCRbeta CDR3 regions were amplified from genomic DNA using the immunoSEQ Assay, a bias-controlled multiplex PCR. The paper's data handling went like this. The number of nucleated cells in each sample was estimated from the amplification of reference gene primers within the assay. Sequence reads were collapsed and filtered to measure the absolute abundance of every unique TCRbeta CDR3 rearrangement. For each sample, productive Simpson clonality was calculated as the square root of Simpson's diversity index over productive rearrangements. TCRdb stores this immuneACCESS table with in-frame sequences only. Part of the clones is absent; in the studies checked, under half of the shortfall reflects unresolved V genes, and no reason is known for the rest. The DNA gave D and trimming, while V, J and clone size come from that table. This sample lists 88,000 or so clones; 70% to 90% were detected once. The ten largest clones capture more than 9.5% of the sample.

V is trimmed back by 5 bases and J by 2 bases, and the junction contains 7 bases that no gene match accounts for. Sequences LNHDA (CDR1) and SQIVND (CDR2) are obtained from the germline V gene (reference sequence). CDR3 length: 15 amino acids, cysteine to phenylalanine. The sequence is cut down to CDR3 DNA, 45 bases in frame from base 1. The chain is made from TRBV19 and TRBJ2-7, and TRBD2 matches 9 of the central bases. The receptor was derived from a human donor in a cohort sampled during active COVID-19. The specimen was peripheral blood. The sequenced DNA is TGTGCCAGTAGTTCTACTAGCGGGCTTGCCTACGAGCAGTACTTC. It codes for CASSSTSGLAYEQYF. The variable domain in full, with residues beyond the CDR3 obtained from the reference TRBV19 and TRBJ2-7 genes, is DGGITQSPKYLFRKEGQNVTLSCEQNLNHDAMYWYRQDPGQGLRLIYYSQIVNDFQKGDIAEGYSVSREKKESFPLTVTSAQKNPTAFYLCASSSTSGLAYEQYFGPGTRLTVT.